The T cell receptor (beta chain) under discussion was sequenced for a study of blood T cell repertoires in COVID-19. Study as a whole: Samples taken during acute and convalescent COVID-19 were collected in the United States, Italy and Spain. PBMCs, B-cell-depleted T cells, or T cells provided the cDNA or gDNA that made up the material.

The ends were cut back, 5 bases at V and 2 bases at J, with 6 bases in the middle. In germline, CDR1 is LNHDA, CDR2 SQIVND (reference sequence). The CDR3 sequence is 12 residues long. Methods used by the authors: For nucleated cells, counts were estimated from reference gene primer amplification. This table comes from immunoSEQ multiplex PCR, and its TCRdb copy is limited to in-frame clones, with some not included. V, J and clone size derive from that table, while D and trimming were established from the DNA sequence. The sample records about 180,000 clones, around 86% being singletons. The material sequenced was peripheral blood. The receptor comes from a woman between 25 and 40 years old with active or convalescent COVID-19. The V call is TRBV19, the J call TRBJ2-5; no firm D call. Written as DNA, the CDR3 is TGTGCCAGTAGTTCTTTACAAGAGACCCAGTACTTC. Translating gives CASSSLQETQYF. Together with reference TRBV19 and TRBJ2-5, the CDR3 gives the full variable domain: DGGITQSPKYLFRKEGQNVTLSCEQNLNHDAMYWYRQDPGQGLRLIYYSQIVNDFQKGDIAEGYSVSREKKESFPLTVTSAQKNPTAFYLCASSSLQETQYFGPGTRLLVL.